This TCR beta chain is drawn from a study of blood T cell repertoires in COVID-19. Study overall: Samples representing acute and convalescent COVID-19 were sourced from the United States, Italy and Spain.

Germline CDR1 and CDR2: SGHRS and YFSETQ. This CDR3 spans 17 amino acids. The V gene end was trimmed by 2 bases and the J gene end by 3 bases; junction bases not matched to a gene: 3. Sequencing was performed with immunoSEQ multiplex PCR; in TCRdb, only in-frame clones are kept and a portion is missing. The sample includes fewer than 300,000 clones, around 90% of them seen just once. All enrollees were about 18 to 95 years old and from 25 or so US areas. Sequenced: PBMCs or T cells enriched from blood (not recorded which). This sequence was found in a woman aged 40 to 50 with acute COVID-19. The chain links TRBV5-1 to TRBJ2-3; TRBD2 matches at 16 bases. CDR3: CASSFGTSGGGTDTQYF. In DNA form, the CDR3 reads TGCGCCAGCAGCTTCGGGACTAGCGGGGGGGGGACAGATACGCAGTATTTT.